This T cell receptor beta chain originates from a study of cytomegalovirus exposure and HLA in healthy donors. Trimming removed 0 bases from V and 3 bases from J, with 14 bases in between. Germline CDR1 and CDR2: MNHEY and SMNVEV (reference sequence). The CDR3 contains 16 residues. This clone showed up just a few times. The PCR employed 60 Vbeta primers together with 13 Jbeta primers. Clones were sequenced by immunoSEQ multiplex PCR, and TCRdb holds only the in-frame ones, with some missing. Of around 78,000 clones listed, around 80% are singletons. Sequencing was performed on PBMCs. The clonotype comes from a male donor in good health and CMV-seronegative. The rearrangement joins TRBV27 to TRBJ1-1; no firm D call. CDR3 amino acids: CASSLSAALRDTEAFF. CDR3 coding DNA: TGTGCCAGCAGTTTATCGGCAGCTCTGAGGGACACTGAAGCTTTCTTT.